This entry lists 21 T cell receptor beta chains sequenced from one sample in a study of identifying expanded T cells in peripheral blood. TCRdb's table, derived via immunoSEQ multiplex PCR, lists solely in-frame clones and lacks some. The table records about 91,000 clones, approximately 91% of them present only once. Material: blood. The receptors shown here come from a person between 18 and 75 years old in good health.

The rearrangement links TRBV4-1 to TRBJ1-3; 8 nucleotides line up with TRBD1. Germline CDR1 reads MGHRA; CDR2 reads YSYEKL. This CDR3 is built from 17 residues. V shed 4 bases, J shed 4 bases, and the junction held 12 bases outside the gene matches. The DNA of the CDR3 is TGCGCCAGCAGCCGAGGGGTCTACAGGGGGTCGGGAAACACCATATATTTT. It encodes CASSRGVYRGSGNTIYF.

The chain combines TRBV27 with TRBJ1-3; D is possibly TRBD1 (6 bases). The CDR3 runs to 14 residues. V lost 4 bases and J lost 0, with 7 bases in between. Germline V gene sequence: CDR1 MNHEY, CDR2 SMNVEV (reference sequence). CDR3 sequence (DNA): TGTGCCAGCAGTTCGACAGGCTCTGGAAACACCATATATTTT. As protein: CASSSTGSGNTIYF.

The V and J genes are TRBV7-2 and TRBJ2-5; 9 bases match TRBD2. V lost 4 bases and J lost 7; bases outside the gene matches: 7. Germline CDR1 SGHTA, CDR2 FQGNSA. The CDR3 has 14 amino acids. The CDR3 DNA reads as TGTGCCAGCAGCTACCGCGGGAGGGACTTGACCCAGTACTTC. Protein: CASSYRGRDLTQYF.

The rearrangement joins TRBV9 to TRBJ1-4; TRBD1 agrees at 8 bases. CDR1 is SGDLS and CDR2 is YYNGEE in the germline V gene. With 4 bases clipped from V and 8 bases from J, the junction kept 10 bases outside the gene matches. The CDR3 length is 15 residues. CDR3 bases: TGTGCCAGCAGCCCTACACAGGGGGAAGGGGAAAAACTGTTTTTT. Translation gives CASSPTQGEGEKLFF.

This chain's CDR3 is CASSARGRTYEQYF. The CDR3 bases are TGTGCCAGCAGTGCTCGAGGGAGGACCTACGAGCAGTACTTC. The chain recombines TRBV6-5 with TRBJ2-7; D is perhaps TRBD2 (6 bases). The germline CDR1 and CDR2 sequences are MNHEY and SVGAGI. Between the trimmed V and J ends, which lost 5 bases and 2 bases, there was a span of 13 bases. CDR3 length: 14 residues.

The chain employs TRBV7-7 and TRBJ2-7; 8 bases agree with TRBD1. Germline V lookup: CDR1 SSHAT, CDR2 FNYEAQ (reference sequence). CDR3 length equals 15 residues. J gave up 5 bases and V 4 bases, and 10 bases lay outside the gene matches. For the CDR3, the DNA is TGTGCCAGCAGCTCAGGGAGGACAGGGACGCACGAGCAGTACTTC. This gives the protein CASSSGRTGTHEQYF.

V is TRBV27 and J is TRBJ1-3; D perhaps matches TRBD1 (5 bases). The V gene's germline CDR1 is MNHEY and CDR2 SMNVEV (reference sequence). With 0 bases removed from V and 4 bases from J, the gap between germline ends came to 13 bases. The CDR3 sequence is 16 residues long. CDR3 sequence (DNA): TGTGCCAGCAGTTTATCCCCGTGGGGGTTCGGAAACACCATATATTTT. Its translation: CASSLSPWGFGNTIYF.

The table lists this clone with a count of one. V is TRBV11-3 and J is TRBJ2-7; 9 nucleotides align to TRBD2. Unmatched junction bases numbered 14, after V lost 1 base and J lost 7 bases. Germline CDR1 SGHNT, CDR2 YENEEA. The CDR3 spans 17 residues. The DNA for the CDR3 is TGTGCCAGCAGCTTAGCTTCCGGGACTAGCCTCGTCTGGGAGCAGTACTTC. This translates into CASSLASGTSLVWEQYF.

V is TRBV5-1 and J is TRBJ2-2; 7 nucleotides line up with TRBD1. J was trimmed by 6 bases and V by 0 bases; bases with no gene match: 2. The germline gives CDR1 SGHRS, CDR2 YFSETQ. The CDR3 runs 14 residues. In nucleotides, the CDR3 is TGCGCCAGCAGCTTGGGCACAGGGGCCGGGGAGCTGTTTTTT. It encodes CASSLGTGAGELFF.

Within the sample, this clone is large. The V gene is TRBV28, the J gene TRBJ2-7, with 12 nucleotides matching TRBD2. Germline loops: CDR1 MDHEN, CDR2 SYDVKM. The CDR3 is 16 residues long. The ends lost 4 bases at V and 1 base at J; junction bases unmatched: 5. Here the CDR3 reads CASSSLLAGGSYEQYF. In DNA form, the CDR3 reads TGTGCCAGCAGTTCTCTCCTAGCGGGGGGGTCCTACGAGCAGTACTTC.

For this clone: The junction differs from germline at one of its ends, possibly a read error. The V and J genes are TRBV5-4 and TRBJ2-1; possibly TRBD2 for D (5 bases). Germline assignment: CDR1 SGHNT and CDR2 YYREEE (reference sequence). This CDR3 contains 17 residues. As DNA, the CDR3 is TGTGCCAGCGGCTTGACTAATATGGCCGCGGGTTACAATGAGCAGTTCTTC. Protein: CASGLTNMAAGYNEQFF.

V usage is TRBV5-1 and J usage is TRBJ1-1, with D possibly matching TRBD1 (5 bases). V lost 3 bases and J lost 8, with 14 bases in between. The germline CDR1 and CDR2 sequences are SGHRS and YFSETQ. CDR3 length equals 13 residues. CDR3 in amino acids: CASSSERGAEAFF. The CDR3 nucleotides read TGCGCCAGCAGCTCCGAGAGGGGCGCAGAAGCTTTCTTT.

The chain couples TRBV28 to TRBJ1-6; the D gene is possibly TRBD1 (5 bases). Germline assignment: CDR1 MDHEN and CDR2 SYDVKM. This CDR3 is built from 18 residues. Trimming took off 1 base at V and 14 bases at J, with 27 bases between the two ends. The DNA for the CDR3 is TGTGCCAGCAGTTTATTCCAGGTATTGGACATACAACTAGGGTCCCTCCACTTT. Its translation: CASSLFQVLDIQLGSLHF.

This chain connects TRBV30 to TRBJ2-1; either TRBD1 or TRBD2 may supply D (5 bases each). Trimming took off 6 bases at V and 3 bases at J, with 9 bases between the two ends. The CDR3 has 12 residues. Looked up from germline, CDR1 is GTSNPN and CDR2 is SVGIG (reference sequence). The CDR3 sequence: CACGANYNEQFF. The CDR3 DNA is TGTGCCTGCGGGGCGAACTACAATGAGCAGTTCTTC.

CDR3 in amino acids: CASSARAGNQPQHF. The CDR3 DNA is TGTGCCAGCAGTGCCAGGGCGGGCAATCAGCCCCAGCATTTT. V usage is TRBV2 and J usage is TRBJ1-5, with D perhaps matching TRBD1 (5 bases). CDR3 length: 14 residues. Germline CDR1 and CDR2: SNHLY and FYNNEI. V was cut by 4 bases and J by 2 bases, with 9 bases left in between.

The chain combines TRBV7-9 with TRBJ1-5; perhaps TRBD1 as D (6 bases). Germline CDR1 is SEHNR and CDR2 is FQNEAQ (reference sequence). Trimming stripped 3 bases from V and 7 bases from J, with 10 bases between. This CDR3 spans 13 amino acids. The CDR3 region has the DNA TGTGCCAGCAGCTTCGAGGGGGACCAGCCCCAGCATTTT. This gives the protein CASSFEGDQPQHF. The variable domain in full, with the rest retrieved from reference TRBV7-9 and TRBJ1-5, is DTGVSQNPRHKITKRGQNVTFRCDPISEHNRLYWYRQTLGQGPEFLTYFQNEAQLEKSRLLSDRFSAERPKGSFSTLEIQRTEQGDSAMYLCASSFEGDQPQHFGDGTRLSIL.

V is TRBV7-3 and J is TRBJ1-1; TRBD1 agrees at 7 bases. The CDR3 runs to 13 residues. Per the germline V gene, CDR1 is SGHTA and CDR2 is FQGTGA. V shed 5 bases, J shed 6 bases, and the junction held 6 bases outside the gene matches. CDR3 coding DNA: TGTGCCAGCAGCCTTATCCAGGGGGCTGAAGCTTTCTTT. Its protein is CASSLIQGAEAFF.

The CDR3 region has the DNA TGTGCCAGCAGCAAAACCGTTATTCGGGACACGGGACCGGACTCCTACGAGCAGTACTTC. Its translation is CASSKTVIRDTGPDSYEQYF. The chain uses TRBV21-1 and TRBJ2-7; the listed D gene, TRBD1, was not tested against the DNA. TRBV21-1 is a pseudogene segment. This CDR3 is 20 amino acids long.

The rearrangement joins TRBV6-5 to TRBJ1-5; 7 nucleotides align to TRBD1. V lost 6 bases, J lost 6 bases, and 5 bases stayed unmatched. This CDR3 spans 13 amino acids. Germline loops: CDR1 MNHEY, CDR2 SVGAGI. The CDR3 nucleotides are TGTGCCAGCAGCAGACAGGGTGTTCAGCCCCAGCATTTT. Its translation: CASSRQGVQPQHF.

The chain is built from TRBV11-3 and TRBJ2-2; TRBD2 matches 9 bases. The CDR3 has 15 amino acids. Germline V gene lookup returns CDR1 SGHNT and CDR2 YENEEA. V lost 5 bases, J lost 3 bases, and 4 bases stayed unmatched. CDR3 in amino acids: CASSKTSGHTGELFF. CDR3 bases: TGTGCCAGCAGCAAGACTAGCGGACACACCGGGGAGCTGTTTTTT.

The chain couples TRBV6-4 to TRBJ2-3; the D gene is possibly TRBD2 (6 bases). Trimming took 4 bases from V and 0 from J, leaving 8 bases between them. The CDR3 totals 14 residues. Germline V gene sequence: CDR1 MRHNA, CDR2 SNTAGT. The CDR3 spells CASSGGASTDTQYF. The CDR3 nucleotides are TGTGCCAGCAGTGGCGGGGCTAGCACAGATACGCAGTATTTT.